The source of this TCR beta chain is a study of regulatory T cells in long-lasting Graves disease. Researchers made TCR beta libraries by using iRepertoire HTBI primers and running Arm-PCR on CDR3 regions. From the multiplex PCR reads, TCRdb called clonotypes with MiXCR, one entry per CDR3 protein. Here the sample spans about 660,000 distinct CDR3 sequences, 30% being singletons. Time point described: persistent/refractory GD, antithyroid drugs over 5 years with positive TRAb. The TCR library was made from RNA that had been extracted from PBMCs in TRIzol. This clonotype was counted a few times. Germline V CDR1 and CDR2: MNHNS, SASEGT. The V segment lost 6 bases and the J segment 6 bases; nucleotides outside the gene matches: 9. The CDR3 runs to 15 residues.

The rearrangement uses TRBV6-1 and TRBJ1-4, with 8 bases matching TRBD1. The sequence derives from a female donor with Graves disease. The material sequenced was peripheral blood mononuclear cells (PBMCs), taken when the disease was refractory, from a patient treated with antithyroid drugs. CDR3 amino acids: CASRIQGALDEKLFF. CDR3 nucleotides: TGTGCCAGCAGAATCCAGGGGGCACTGGATGAAAAACTGTTTTTT.